This entry lists 29 T cell receptor beta chains sequenced from one sample in a study of long-term antiretroviral therapy in people with HIV. Survey-level immunoSEQ v3.0 assays were run. The data were produced by immunoSEQ multiplex PCR, yet TCRdb's version contains in-frame clones alone and is incomplete. This sample has tens of thousands of clones; 97% occur once, and the top ten carry 2.5% to 3%. The material sequenced was unsorted PBMCs, taken 6.9 years after starting antiretroviral therapy. The receptors come from a young man with HIV.

In DNA, the CDR3 is TGTGCCAGCAGCCTCCAGACAGCAACCCCCTACGAGCAGTACTTC. It translates to CASSLQTATPYEQYF. This sequence joins TRBV4-2 and TRBJ2-7; weak D call: TRBD1 (5 bases). The V end lost 4 bases, the J end lost 2 bases, and 15 bases lay between the germline ends. Germline loops: CDR1 LGHNA, CDR2 YNFKEQ. The CDR3 is 15 residues long.

V is TRBV4-2 and J is TRBJ2-2; 9 positions agree with TRBD1. The V gene's germline CDR1 is LGHNA and CDR2 YNFKEQ. V was pared by 1 base and J by 5 bases, with 8 bases of the junction left unmatched. The CDR3 length is 17 residues. The CDR3 nucleotides are TGTGCCAGCAGCCAAGGGTCGGGACAGGGCAGTACCGGGGAGCTGTTTTTT. Its translation: CASSQGSGQGSTGELFF.

The V and J genes are TRBV4-1 and TRBJ2-7, with D uncertain. Germline lookup yields CDR1 MGHRA and CDR2 YSYEKL. The CDR3 covers 15 residues. The V and J ends lost 3 bases and 4 bases respectively, with 16 bases between them. The CDR3 nucleotides are TGCGCCAGCAGCCACCAAGACGTCCCCGGGTACGAGCAGTACTTC. This translates into CASSHQDVPGYEQYF.

The chain joins TRBV6-6 to TRBJ1-6; 7 bases match TRBD1. This CDR3 contains 14 residues. CDR1 and CDR2 from the germline V gene are MNHNY and SVGAGI (reference sequence). J was trimmed by 8 bases and V by 2 bases; bases with no gene match: 3. This CDR3 is CASSYRTGDSPLHF. CDR3 DNA: TGTGCCAGCAGTTACCGAACAGGGGATTCACCCCTCCACTTT.

The chain's CDR3 is CASSPAGTGDSYEQYF. The CDR3 bases are TGTGCCAGCTCACCAGCCGGGACAGGGGACTCCTACGAGCAGTACTTC. The genes are TRBV18 and TRBJ2-7, with 10 nucleotides matching TRBD1. Germline V gives CDR1 KGHSH, CDR2 LQKENI. The CDR3 runs to 16 residues. V shed 2 bases and J 0 bases; nucleotides not matched to a gene: 4.

This clone was seen only once. This chain links TRBV6-6 with TRBJ2-2; D ambiguous. V gave up 7 bases and J gave up 5 bases, with 8 bases separating them. The CDR3 runs to 12 residues. Germline CDR1 is MNHNY and CDR2 is SVGAGI (reference sequence). CDR3 sequence reads: CASTWGTGELFF. CDR3 in DNA: TGTGCCAGCACCTGGGGAACCGGGGAGCTGTTTTTT.

The table lists this clone with a count of one. This chain uses TRBV5-8 with TRBJ2-1; unclear D gene. The germline V gene has CDR1 SGHTS and CDR2 YDEGEE. The CDR3 is 16 residues long. Trimming took 0 bases from V and 8 from J, leaving 18 bases between them. CDR3 nucleotide sequence: TGTGCCAGCAGCTTGGAAGGGATAGTCGAACATTATGAGCAGTTCTTC. Translated, it gives CASSLEGIVEHYEQFF.

This chain connects TRBV5-4 to TRBJ2-7, with a possible D match to TRBD2 (6 bases). V lost 0 bases, J lost 7 bases, and 14 bases lay in between. Germline CDR1 SGHNT, CDR2 YYREEE (reference sequence). The CDR3 is 14 amino acids. The CDR3 sequence: CASSLGGGSREQYF. The CDR3 DNA reads TGTGCCAGCAGCTTGGGTGGAGGGTCCAGGGAGCAGTACTTC.

The V and J genes are TRBV30 and TRBJ2-5; 9 bases fit TRBD1. Germline V gene sequence: CDR1 GTSNPN, CDR2 SVGIG (reference sequence). There are 16 residues in the CDR3. V was clipped by 3 bases and J by 5 bases; unmatched bases: 13. The chain's CDR3 is CAWSLRTGARGETQYF. The CDR3 DNA is TGTGCCTGGAGCCTGCGGACAGGGGCGAGGGGGGAGACCCAGTACTTC.

This sequence joins TRBV4-3 and TRBJ2-7; 11 nucleotides agree with TRBD2. The germline V gene has CDR1 LGHNA and CDR2 YSLEER. Trimming cost V 2 bases and J 1 base; bases outside gene matches: 4. CDR3 length: 16 amino acids. CDR3 sequence reads: CASSQQSSGRSYEQYF. In nucleotides, the CDR3 is TGCGCCAGCAGCCAACAATCTAGCGGGAGGTCCTACGAGCAGTACTTC.

V gene TRBV6-6 combines with J gene TRBJ2-2; tentative D call: TRBD1 (5 bases). Germline V lookup: CDR1 MNHNY, CDR2 SVGAGI (reference sequence). The CDR3 runs 15 residues. The germline V and J ends were trimmed by 5 bases and 2 bases, with 12 bases remaining between them. The CDR3 is CASSPTGDNTGELFF. Written as DNA, the CDR3 is TGTGCCAGCAGTCCAACAGGTGATAACACCGGGGAGCTGTTTTTT.

This clone occurred a few times. The chain couples TRBV5-8 to TRBJ1-6; 8 bases match TRBD1. CDR3 length equals 15 residues. In germline, CDR1 is SGHTS, CDR2 YDEGEE. J was trimmed by 11 bases and V by 2 bases; bases with no gene match: 9. The CDR3 DNA is TGTGCCAGCAGCTTCCGGGACAGGTCATCTACACCCCTCCACTTT. Its translation is CASSFRDRSSTPLHF.

This chain uses TRBV19 with TRBJ1-2, with 9 nucleotides matching TRBD1. Per germline, CDR1 LNHDA and CDR2 SQIVND (reference sequence). This CDR3 spans 18 amino acids. J lost 0 bases, V lost 5 bases, and 13 bases had no gene match. CDR3 sequence reads: CASSPLRTGAKANYGYTF. CDR3 in DNA: TGTGCCAGTAGTCCCCTGAGGACAGGGGCGAAAGCTAACTATGGCTACACCTTC. The whole variable domain, remainder taken from reference TRBV19 and TRBJ1-2, is DGGITQSPKYLFRKEGQNVTLSCEQNLNHDAMYWYRQDPGQGLRLIYYSQIVNDFQKGDIAEGYSVSREKKESFPLTVTSAQKNPTAFYLCASSPLRTGAKANYGYTFGSGTRLTVV.

The gene calls are TRBV11-2 and TRBJ2-1; tentatively, D is TRBD2 (6 bases). Germline CDR1 SGHAT, CDR2 FQNNGV. The length of the CDR3 is 14 residues. With 5 bases removed from V and 1 base from J, the gap between germline ends came to 9 bases. The CDR3 here is CASSPGGSYNEQFF. The CDR3 DNA is TGTGCCAGCAGCCCCGGAGGGTCCTACAATGAGCAGTTCTTC.

J is TRBJ2-3 and V is TRBV2; TRBD2 aligns across 11 bases. Germline V gives CDR1 SNHLY, CDR2 FYNNEI. The J segment lost 6 bases and the V segment lost 7 bases, leaving 6 bases of the junction unmatched. The CDR3 spans 14 residues. In nucleotides, the CDR3 is TGTGCCAGCACTGTAGCGGGGGGGCCGGATACGCAGTATTTT. It specifies CASTVAGGPDTQYF.

The chain carries TRBV6-5 and TRBJ2-2; D might be TRBD1 (6 bases). The V end was cut by 5 bases, the J end by 6 bases, with 7 bases between. The CDR3 covers 12 residues. Germline CDR1 is MNHEY and CDR2 is SVGAGI. DNA for the CDR3: TGTGCCAGCAGTAACAGGGCCGGGGAGCTGTTTTTT. This codes for CASSNRAGELFF.

In nucleotides, the CDR3 is TGTGCCAGCAGCTTAGCGATGGGGGTCGAGACCCAGTACTTC. Translation gives CASSLAMGVETQYF. This chain links TRBV7-9 with TRBJ2-5, with D perhaps matching TRBD1 or TRBD2 (5 bases each). CDR3 length: 14 residues. V lost 0 bases to trimming and J lost 5 bases, with 10 bases between them. Germline V CDR1 and CDR2: SEHNR, FQNEAQ (reference sequence).

The chain carries TRBV5-4 and TRBJ2-3; 10 bases agree with TRBD2. Germline V gene sequence: CDR1 SGHNT, CDR2 YYREEE (reference sequence). After removal of 4 bases from V and 6 bases from J, the junction contained 14 bases not matched to a gene. The CDR3 runs to 17 residues. The CDR3 loop is CASSIRLAGVNEDTQYF. The DNA for the CDR3 is TGTGCCAGCAGCATACGTCTAGCGGGGGTTAATGAGGATACGCAGTATTTT.

V gene TRBV18 combines with J gene TRBJ1-6; D is ambiguous. Trimming cost V 4 bases and J 10 bases, with 14 bases left between them. Germline lookup yields CDR1 KGHSH and CDR2 LQKENI. CDR3 size: 14 residues. The CDR3 protein is CASSLRAEGSPLHF. CDR3 DNA sequence: TGTGCCAGCTCACTCCGGGCCGAGGGATCACCCCTCCACTTT.

V and J are TRBV5-3 and TRBJ2-3; D is ambiguous. TRBV5-3 is assigned to the ORF class and has an uncertain function. The CDR3 length is 12 residues. The V gene lost 8 bases and the J gene lost 2 bases, with 9 bases spanning the gap. Here the CDR3 reads CARPPPTDTQYF. CDR3 nucleotides: TGTGCCAGGCCCCCTCCCACAGATACGCAGTATTTT.

This rearrangement joins TRBV6-6 to TRBJ2-3, with no clear D. V dropped 5 bases and J dropped 3 bases, with 18 bases sitting between them. In germline, CDR1 is MNHNY, CDR2 SVGAGI (reference sequence). This CDR3 region has 16 residues. The CDR3 DNA is TGTGCCAGCAGTACACAGAACTTACCCACAACAGATACGCAGTATTTT. It is translated as CASSTQNLPTTDTQYF.

The chain combines TRBV5-1 with TRBJ2-3; 10 bases align to TRBD2. The V segment lost 0 bases and the J segment 4 bases; nucleotides outside the gene matches: 5. CDR1 and CDR2 (germline): SGHRS, YFSETQ. This CDR3 has 16 residues. CDR3 in DNA: TGCGCCAGCAGCTTGGCGACTAGCGGGTTATCAGATACGCAGTATTTT. Residues: CASSLATSGLSDTQYF.

Remarks on this clone: The sample holds other DNA sequences that translate to the same CDR3. This chain links TRBV6-6 with TRBJ2-7; no firm D call. Trimming shortened V by 2 bases and J by 2 bases, and 1 base separated the two germline ends. The CDR3 spans 11 residues. The germline gives CDR1 MNHNY, CDR2 SVGAGI (reference sequence). CDR3 coding DNA: TGTGCCAGCAGTTACGCCTACGAGCAGTACTTC. It translates to CASSYAYEQYF.

The V call is TRBV7-8, the J call TRBJ2-3; 9 bases agree with TRBD2. The germline V gene encodes CDR1 SGHVS and CDR2 FQNEAQ. The V segment lost 1 base and the J segment 3 bases; nucleotides outside the gene matches: 2. The CDR3 is made up of 15 amino acids. In DNA, the CDR3 is TGTGCCAGCAGCTTAGTCGCGGGAGGGACAGATACGCAGTATTTT. Amino acid sequence: CASSLVAGGTDTQYF.

This chain connects TRBV6-5 to TRBJ1-2, with TRBD1 matching over 9 bases. Per germline, CDR1 MNHEY and CDR2 SVGAGI. The CDR3 runs 15 residues. Trimming removed 6 bases from V and 4 bases from J; junction bases left unmatched: 9. The CDR3 loop reads CASSTGTGSFYGYTF. Written as DNA, the CDR3 is TGTGCCAGCAGCACCGGGACAGGGTCTTTCTATGGCTACACCTTC.

The chain uses TRBV5-5 and TRBJ1-6; TRBD1 aligns across 7 bases. CDR1 SGHKS and CDR2 YYEKEE come from the germline V gene (reference sequence). With 1 base clipped from V and 0 bases from J, the junction kept 7 bases outside the gene matches. The CDR3 length is 18 residues. CDR3 DNA: TGTGCCAGCAGCTTGAAGGGACAGACACACTCCTATAATTCACCCCTCCACTTT. It specifies CASSLKGQTHSYNSPLHF.

Comment on this clone: This sample includes further DNA sequences coding for the same CDR3. The genes are TRBV29-1 and TRBJ1-1; no clear D. The germline V and J ends were trimmed by 4 bases and 0 bases, with 9 bases remaining between them. This CDR3 spans 13 amino acids. Germline V gene sequence: CDR1 SQVTM, CDR2 ANQGSEA. The CDR3 bases are TGCAGCGTTGCTCGCCAAATGAACACTGAAGCTTTCTTT. Its protein product is CSVARQMNTEAFF. Full variable domain (missing parts from reference TRBV29-1 and TRBJ1-1): SAVISQKPSRDICQRGTSLTIQCQVDSQVTMMFWYRQQPGQSLTLIATANQGSEATYESGFVIDKFPISRPNLTFSTLTVSNMSPEDSSIYLCSVARQMNTEAFFGQGTRLTVV.

The J gene is TRBJ1-4, the V gene TRBV7-2, with D unclear. Trimming cost V 3 bases and J 6 bases, with 11 bases left between them. The CDR3 extends over 14 amino acids. Germline-derived CDR1 and CDR2 are SGHTA and FQGNSA. This CDR3 is CASSFDFTHEKLFF. The CDR3 DNA is TGTGCCAGCAGCTTCGATTTTACTCATGAAAAACTGTTTTTT.

The table lists this clone with a count of one. The CDR3 nucleotides are TGTGCCAGCAGCCAAGGAGCGGGGCACAATGAGCAGTTCTTC. Its protein product is CASSQGAGHNEQFF. The genes are TRBV4-2 and TRBJ2-1; 7 bases map to TRBD2. Per germline, CDR1 LGHNA and CDR2 YNFKEQ. The CDR3 length is 14 residues. The V segment lost 1 base and the J segment 5 bases; nucleotides outside the gene matches: 2.